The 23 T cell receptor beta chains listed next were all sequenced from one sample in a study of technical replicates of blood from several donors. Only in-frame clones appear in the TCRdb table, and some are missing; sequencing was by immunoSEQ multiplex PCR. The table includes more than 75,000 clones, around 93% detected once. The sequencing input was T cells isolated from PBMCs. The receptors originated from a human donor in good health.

CDR3 region: CASSLGQGLNYGYTF. The CDR3 nucleotides read TGTGCCAGCAGTTTGGGACAGGGACTTAACTATGGCTACACCTTC. The chain employs TRBV7-9 and TRBJ1-2; 9 bases agree with TRBD1. J gave up 1 base and V 6 bases, and 6 bases lay outside the gene matches. Germline V gives CDR1 SEHNR, CDR2 FQNEAQ (reference sequence). The CDR3 loop spans 15 amino acids.

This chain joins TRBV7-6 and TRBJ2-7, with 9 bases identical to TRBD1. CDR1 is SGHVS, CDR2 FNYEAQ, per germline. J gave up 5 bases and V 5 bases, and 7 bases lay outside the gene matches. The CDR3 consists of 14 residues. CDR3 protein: CASSKTGGGDEQYF. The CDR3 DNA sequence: TGTGCCAGCAGCAAGACAGGGGGAGGCGACGAGCAGTACTTC.

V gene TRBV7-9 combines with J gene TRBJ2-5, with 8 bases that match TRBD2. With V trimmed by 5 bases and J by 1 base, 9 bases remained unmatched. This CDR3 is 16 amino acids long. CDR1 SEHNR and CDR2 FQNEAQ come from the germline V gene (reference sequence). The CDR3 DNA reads TGTGCCAGCAGCAGTCGTCCTAGCGGGTTCCAAGAGACCCAGTACTTC. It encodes CASSSRPSGFQETQYF.

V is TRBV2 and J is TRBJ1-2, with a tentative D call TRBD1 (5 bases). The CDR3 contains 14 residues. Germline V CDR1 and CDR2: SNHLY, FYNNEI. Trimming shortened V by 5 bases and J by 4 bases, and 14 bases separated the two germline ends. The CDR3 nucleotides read TGTGCCAGCAGTTTCATGGGGCAGTTCTATGGCTACACCTTC. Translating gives CASSFMGQFYGYTF.

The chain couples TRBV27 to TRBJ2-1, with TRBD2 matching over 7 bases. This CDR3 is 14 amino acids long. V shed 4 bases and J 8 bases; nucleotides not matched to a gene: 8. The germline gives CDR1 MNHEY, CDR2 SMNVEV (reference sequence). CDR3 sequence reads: CASSSGGGRHEQFF. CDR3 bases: TGTGCCAGCAGTTCGGGGGGAGGGCGCCATGAGCAGTTCTTC.

CDR3 nucleotides: TGCGCCAGCAGCTTGGGGACAGGGAGGGAAGAGCCCCAGCATTTT. Its protein product is CASSLGTGREEPQHF. V and J are TRBV5-1 and TRBJ1-5; 8 nucleotides align to TRBD1. The CDR3 is 15 residues long. Looked up from germline, CDR1 is SGHRS and CDR2 is YFSETQ. V lost 0 bases, J lost 8 bases, and 7 bases stayed unmatched.

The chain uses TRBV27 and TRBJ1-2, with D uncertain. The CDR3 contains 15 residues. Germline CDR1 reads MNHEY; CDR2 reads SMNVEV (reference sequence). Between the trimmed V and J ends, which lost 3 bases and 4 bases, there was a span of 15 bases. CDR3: CASSFNREGGYGYTF. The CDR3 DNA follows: TGTGCCAGCAGTTTTAATCGGGAGGGTGGCTATGGCTACACCTTC.

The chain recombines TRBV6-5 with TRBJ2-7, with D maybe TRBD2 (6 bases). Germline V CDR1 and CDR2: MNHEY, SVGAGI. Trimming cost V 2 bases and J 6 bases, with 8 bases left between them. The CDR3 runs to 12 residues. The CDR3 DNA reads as TGTGCCAGCAGTTACGGAGGGCGCGAGCAGTACTTC. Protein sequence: CASSYGGREQYF.

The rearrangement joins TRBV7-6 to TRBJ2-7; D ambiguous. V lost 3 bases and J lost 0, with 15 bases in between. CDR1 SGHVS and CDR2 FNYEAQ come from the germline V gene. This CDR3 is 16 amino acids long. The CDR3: CASSFDPPPGSYEQYF. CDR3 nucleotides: TGTGCCAGCAGCTTCGACCCCCCCCCGGGCTCCTACGAGCAGTACTTC.

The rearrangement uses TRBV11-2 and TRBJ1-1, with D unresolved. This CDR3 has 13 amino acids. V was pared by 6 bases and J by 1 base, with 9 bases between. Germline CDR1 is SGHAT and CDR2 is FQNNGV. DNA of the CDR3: TGTGCCAGCAGTCCTACCGGGAACACTGAAGCTTTCTTT. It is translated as CASSPTGNTEAFF.

The CDR3 DNA sequence: TGTGCCAGCAGTGAAGCCCATGGACAGGGGTGGATGAACACTGAAGCTTTCTTT. As protein: CASSEAHGQGWMNTEAFF. The chain recombines TRBV6-1 with TRBJ1-1; 9 nucleotides line up with TRBD1. From germline, CDR1 is MNHNS and CDR2 SASEGT. The CDR3 spans 18 residues. The ends lost 0 bases at V and 0 bases at J; junction bases unmatched: 8.

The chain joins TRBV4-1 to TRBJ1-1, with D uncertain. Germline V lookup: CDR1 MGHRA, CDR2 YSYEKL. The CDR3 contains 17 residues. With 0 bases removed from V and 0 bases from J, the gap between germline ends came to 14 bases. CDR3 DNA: TGCGCCAGCAGCCAAGATGAAATGAGAACCCTGAACACTGAAGCTTTCTTT. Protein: CASSQDEMRTLNTEAFF.

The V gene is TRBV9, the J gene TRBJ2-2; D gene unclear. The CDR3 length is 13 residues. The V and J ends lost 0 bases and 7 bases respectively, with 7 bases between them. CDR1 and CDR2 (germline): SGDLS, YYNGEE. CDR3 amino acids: CASSVVPHGELFF. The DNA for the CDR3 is TGTGCCAGCAGCGTAGTTCCCCACGGGGAGCTGTTTTTT.

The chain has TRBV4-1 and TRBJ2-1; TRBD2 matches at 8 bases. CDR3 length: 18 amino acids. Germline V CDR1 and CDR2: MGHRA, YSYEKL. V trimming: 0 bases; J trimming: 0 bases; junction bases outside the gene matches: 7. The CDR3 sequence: CASSQEWGLAGSYNEQFF. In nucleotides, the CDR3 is TGCGCCAGCAGCCAAGAGTGGGGTCTAGCGGGCTCCTACAATGAGCAGTTCTTC.

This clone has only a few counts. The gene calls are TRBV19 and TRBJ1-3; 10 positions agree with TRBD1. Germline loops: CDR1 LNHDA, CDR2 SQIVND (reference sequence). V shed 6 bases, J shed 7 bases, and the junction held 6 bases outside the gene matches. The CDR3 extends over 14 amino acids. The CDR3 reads CASRITGQGNTIYF. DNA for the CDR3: TGTGCCAGTAGGATCACGGGACAGGGGAACACCATATATTTT. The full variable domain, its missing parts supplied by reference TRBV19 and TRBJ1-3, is DGGITQSPKYLFRKEGQNVTLSCEQNLNHDAMYWYRQDPGQGLRLIYYSQIVNDFQKGDIAEGYSVSREKKESFPLTVTSAQKNPTAFYLCASRITGQGNTIYFGEGSWLTVV.

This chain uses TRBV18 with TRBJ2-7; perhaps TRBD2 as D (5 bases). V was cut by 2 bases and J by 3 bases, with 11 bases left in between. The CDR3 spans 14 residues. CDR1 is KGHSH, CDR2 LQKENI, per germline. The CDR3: CASSPMESGYEQYF. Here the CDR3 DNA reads TGTGCCAGCTCACCAATGGAGAGCGGCTACGAGCAGTACTTC.

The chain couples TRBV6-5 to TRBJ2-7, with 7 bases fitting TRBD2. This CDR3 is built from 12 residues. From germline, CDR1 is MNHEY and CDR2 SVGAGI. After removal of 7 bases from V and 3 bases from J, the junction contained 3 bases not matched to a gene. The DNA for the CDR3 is TGTGCCAGCACCACGGGGGGCTACGAGCAGTACTTC. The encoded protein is CASTTGGYEQYF.

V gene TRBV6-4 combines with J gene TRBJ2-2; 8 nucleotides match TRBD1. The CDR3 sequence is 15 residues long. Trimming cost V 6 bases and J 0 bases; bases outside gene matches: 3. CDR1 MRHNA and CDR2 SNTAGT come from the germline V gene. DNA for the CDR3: TGTGCCAGCAGAGCGGACAGGGCGAACACCGGGGAGCTGTTTTTT. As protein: CASRADRANTGELFF.

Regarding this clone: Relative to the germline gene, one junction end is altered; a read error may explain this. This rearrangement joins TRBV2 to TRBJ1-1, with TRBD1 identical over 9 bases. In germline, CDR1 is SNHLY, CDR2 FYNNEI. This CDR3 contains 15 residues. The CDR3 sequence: CASSEGQGMNTEAFF. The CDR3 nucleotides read TGTGCCAGCAGCGAAGGACAGGGGATGAACACTGAAGCTTTCTTT.

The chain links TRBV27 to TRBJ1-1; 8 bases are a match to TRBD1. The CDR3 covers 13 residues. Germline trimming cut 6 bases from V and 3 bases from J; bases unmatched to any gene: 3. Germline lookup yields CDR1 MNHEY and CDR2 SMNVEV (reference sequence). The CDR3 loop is CASSRGQDTEAFF. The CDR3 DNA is TGTGCCAGCAGCAGGGGGCAGGACACTGAAGCTTTCTTT.

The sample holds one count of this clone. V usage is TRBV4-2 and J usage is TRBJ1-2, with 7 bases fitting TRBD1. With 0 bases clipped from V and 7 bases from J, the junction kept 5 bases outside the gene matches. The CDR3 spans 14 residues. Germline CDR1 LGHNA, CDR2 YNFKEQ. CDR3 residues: CASSQDRGAAGYTF. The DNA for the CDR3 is TGTGCCAGCAGCCAAGACAGGGGGGCGGCTGGCTACACCTTC.

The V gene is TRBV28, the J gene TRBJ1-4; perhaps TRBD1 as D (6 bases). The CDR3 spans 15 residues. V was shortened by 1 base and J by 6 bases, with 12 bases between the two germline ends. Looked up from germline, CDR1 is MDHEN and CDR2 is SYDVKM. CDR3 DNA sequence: TGTGCCAGCAGTTTATCCGTGACAGGAGATGAAAAACTGTTTTTT. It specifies CASSLSVTGDEKLFF.

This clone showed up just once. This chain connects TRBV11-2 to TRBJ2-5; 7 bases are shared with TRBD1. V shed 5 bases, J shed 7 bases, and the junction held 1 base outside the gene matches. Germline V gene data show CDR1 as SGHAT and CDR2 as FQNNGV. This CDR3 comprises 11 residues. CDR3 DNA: TGTGCCAGCAGCCCAGGGGGGACCCAGTACTTC. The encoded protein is CASSPGGTQYF. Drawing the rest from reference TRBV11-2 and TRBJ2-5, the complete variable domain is EAGVAQSPRYKIIEKRQSVAFWCNPISGHATLYWYQQILGQGPKLLIQFQNNGVVDDSQLPKDRFSAERLKGVDSTLKIQPAKLEDSAVYLCASSPGGTQYFGPGTRLLVL.